One sample yielded the 8 T cell receptor beta chains listed below, sequenced in a study of blood T cell repertoires in COVID-19. The repertoire was sequenced with immunoSEQ multiplex PCR; TCRdb's copy has only in-frame clones and lacks some. This sample carries 9,500 to 11,000 clones, 80% to 90% of them seen once, and the ten largest clones take roughly 4.4%. The sample was peripheral blood. These receptors were taken from a human donor in a cohort sampled during active COVID-19.

The rearrangement uses TRBV7-2 and TRBJ2-7; maybe TRBD1 (6 bases). CDR3 length: 16 residues. The V gene's germline CDR1 is SGHTA and CDR2 FQGNSA. Deletions cut 5 bases from V and 7 bases from J, with 24 bases between. CDR3 bases: TGTGCCAGCAGCCCTCAGGGACAAGCCCCACCTTGGGAGCAGTACTTC. It yields the protein CASSPQGQAPPWEQYF.

The genes are TRBV27 and TRBJ1-5; D not certain. CDR3 size: 16 residues. Trimming pared 4 bases from V and 0 bases from J, leaving 13 bases between. From germline, CDR1 is MNHEY and CDR2 SMNVEV (reference sequence). CDR3 in DNA: TGTGCCAGCAGTTCCGGACTTACGATTAGCAATCAGCCCCAGCATTTT. Translation gives CASSSGLTISNQPQHF.

This clone was recorded a few times. V usage is TRBV4-1 and J usage is TRBJ1-2; a weak D match, TRBD1 (5 bases). Germline lookup yields CDR1 MGHRA and CDR2 YSYEKL. The CDR3 is made up of 15 amino acids. The V end lost 3 bases, the J end lost 6 bases, and 17 bases lay between the germline ends. This chain's CDR3 is CASSHSQGTEHGYTF. The CDR3, as DNA: TGCGCCAGCAGCCACTCTCAGGGCACTGAACATGGCTACACCTTC.

The chain combines TRBV19 with TRBJ1-6; D not resolved. The germline V and J ends were trimmed by 4 bases and 8 bases, with 9 bases remaining between them. CDR3 size: 13 residues. Per germline, CDR1 LNHDA and CDR2 SQIVND (reference sequence). The CDR3 nucleotides are TGTGCCAGTAGTACCCGGGGAGATTCACCCCTCCACTTT. Amino acids: CASSTRGDSPLHF.

The chain joins TRBV5-1 to TRBJ2-7; 9 bases match TRBD2. This CDR3 comprises 15 residues. V shed 5 bases, J shed 2 bases, and the junction held 8 bases outside the gene matches. Germline V gives CDR1 SGHRS, CDR2 YFSETQ. CDR3 loop: CASSPGTSPAYEQYF. The CDR3 DNA reads TGCGCCAGCAGTCCCGGGACTAGCCCAGCCTACGAGCAGTACTTC.

The V gene is TRBV4-2, the J gene TRBJ1-6; 8 bases align to TRBD1. Germline trimming cut 0 bases from V and 10 bases from J; bases unmatched to any gene: 8. This CDR3 comprises 16 residues. The V gene's germline CDR1 is LGHNA and CDR2 YNFKEQ. The CDR3 spells CASSQDGDRGGSPLHF. Written as DNA, the CDR3 is TGTGCCAGCAGCCAAGATGGAGACAGGGGAGGGTCACCCCTCCACTTT.

The rearrangement links TRBV3-1 (or the pseudogene TRBV3-2) to TRBJ2-3, with D possibly matching TRBD1 (5 bases). This CDR3 spans 15 amino acids. V gave up 7 bases and J gave up 5 bases, with 19 bases separating them. CDR1 is LGHDT and CDR2 is YNNKEL in the germline V gene (reference sequence). The CDR3 reads CASKRGPQGRDTQYF. Here the CDR3 DNA reads TGTGCCAGCAAGAGAGGACCCCAGGGCAGAGATACGCAGTATTTT.

The chain is built from TRBV6-4 and TRBJ2-3; 8 nucleotides match TRBD2. The germline V gene encodes CDR1 MRHNA and CDR2 SNTAGT. V shed 4 bases, J shed 0 bases, and the junction held 0 bases outside the gene matches. The length of the CDR3 is 14 residues. The CDR3 protein is CASSASGSTDTQYF. The CDR3 nucleotides are TGTGCCAGCAGTGCTAGCGGGAGCACAGATACGCAGTATTTT.